The clone carrying this T cell receptor (beta chain) was found a few times. The target antigen is unknown. Regarding time point: after dendritic cell vaccination, including at tumor progression/relapse. This sample was included in a study of glioma-infiltrating T cells after dendritic cell vaccination. The table came from immunoSEQ multiplex PCR; TCRdb's copy has only in-frame clones and leaves some out. Here the sample spans 80,000 to 100,000 clones, 65% to 85% being singletons. The CDR3 is 15 residues long. CDR1 is ENHRY, CDR2 SYGVKD, per germline. J lost 5 bases, V lost 2 bases, and 3 bases had no gene match. Study results and caveats: Few patients contributed both blood and tumor specimens.

The chain combines TRBV10-3 with TRBJ2-3; TRBD1 matches at 11 bases. Sequenced here: blood, sampled after dendritic cell vaccination. The sequence was collected from a human donor with glioblastoma. CDR3 nucleotide sequence: TGTGCCATCAGTGAGGGACAGGGGGCTTTAGATACGCAGTATTTT. It is translated as CAISEGQGALDTQYF.